One and the same sample provided the 19 T cell receptor beta chains below, sequenced in a study of blood T cell repertoires in COVID-19. Sequenced by immunoSEQ multiplex PCR; TCRdb stores in-frame clones only, minus some. This sample yields some 200,000 clones, of which roughly 90% are seen a single time; 6.5% to 9.5% belongs to the top ten. The sequencing sample was made of PBMCs or T cells enriched from blood (not recorded which). Receptors were obtained from a woman younger than 35 who had recovered from COVID-19.

This chain joins TRBV12-5 and TRBJ1-1; D is perhaps TRBD1 (6 bases). The CDR3 is 15 residues long. The germline V gene has CDR1 LGHNT and CDR2 FRNRAP. The V gene lost 3 bases and the J gene lost 5 bases, with 16 bases spanning the gap. CDR3 loop: CASGFPPGAGTEAFF. For the CDR3, the DNA is TGTGCTAGTGGTTTCCCCCCAGGGGCCGGAACTGAAGCTTTCTTT.

The rearrangement uses TRBV11-2 and TRBJ1-6; tentative D call: TRBD1 (5 bases). Germline loops: CDR1 SGHAT, CDR2 FQNNGV. The CDR3 is made up of 13 amino acids. V was cut by 5 bases and J by 11 bases, with 13 bases left in between. CDR3 bases: TGTGCCAGCAGCCCAGGGTCGTGGACACCCCTCCACTTT. Protein: CASSPGSWTPLHF.

The genes are TRBV2 and TRBJ1-5, with D tentatively TRBD1 (5 bases). Germline CDR1 reads SNHLY; CDR2 reads FYNNEI. V gave up 6 bases and J gave up 3 bases, with 9 bases separating them. The CDR3 extends over 13 amino acids. The CDR3 DNA is TGTGCCAGCAGAGAACAGGTCAATCAGCCCCAGCATTTT. This translates into CASREQVNQPQHF.

This clone was recorded once. The J gene is TRBJ1-1, the V gene TRBV4-1; D is unclear. Germline loops: CDR1 MGHRA, CDR2 YSYEKL. CDR3 length: 16 residues. V lost 0 bases to trimming and J lost 0 bases, with 11 bases between them. DNA of the CDR3: TGCGCCAGCAGCCAAGATTTTGGCAGTTTGAACACTGAAGCTTTCTTT. It yields the protein CASSQDFGSLNTEAFF.

The chain combines TRBV7-9 with TRBJ1-6, with D unresolved. Trimming shortened V by 1 base and J by 3 bases, and 4 bases separated the two germline ends. This CDR3 contains 14 residues. The V gene's germline CDR1 is SEHNR and CDR2 FQNEAQ (reference sequence). CDR3 amino acids: CASSLDSYNSPLHF. Here the CDR3 DNA reads TGTGCCAGCAGCTTAGACAGCTATAATTCACCCCTCCACTTT.

V gene TRBV5-6 combines with J gene TRBJ1-4; D uncertain. V lost 6 bases, J lost 5 bases, and 17 bases lay in between. CDR1 is SGHDT, CDR2 YYEEEE, per germline. The CDR3 has 15 residues. CDR3 DNA: TGTGCCAGCACCTCCGGCCTAGGACTGAATGAAAAACTGTTTTTT. It yields the protein CASTSGLGLNEKLFF.

Turning to this clone: In the same sample, other DNA sequences code for this CDR3. The genes are TRBV28 and TRBJ1-2; TRBD1 aligns across 9 bases. The V segment lost 3 bases and the J segment 5 bases; nucleotides outside the gene matches: 1. From germline, CDR1 is MDHEN and CDR2 SYDVKM. The CDR3 runs to 13 residues. The CDR3 reads CASSFGQGYGYTF. Written as DNA, the CDR3 is TGTGCCAGCAGTTTTGGACAGGGGTATGGCTACACCTTC.

The chain recombines TRBV7-9 with TRBJ2-7; perhaps TRBD2 as D (6 bases). The germline gives CDR1 SEHNR, CDR2 FQNEAQ (reference sequence). The CDR3 is 14 residues long. V lost 5 bases and J 4 bases, leaving 15 bases between the germline ends. CDR3 DNA sequence: TGTGCCAGCAGCGCGACCTCAGGGACTTACGAGCAGTACTTC. Translation gives CASSATSGTYEQYF.

The rearrangement links TRBV6-5 to TRBJ2-6; 9 positions match TRBD1. The CDR3 totals 15 residues. V was pared by 4 bases and J by 6 bases, with 4 bases of the junction left unmatched. Germline loops: CDR1 MNHEY, CDR2 SVGAGI. The CDR3 reads CASSSRQGVANVLTF. CDR3 bases: TGTGCCAGCAGTTCCCGACAGGGGGTGGCCAACGTCCTGACTTTC.

The chain recombines TRBV5-4 with TRBJ2-5, with TRBD1 matching over 9 bases. V was pared by 4 bases and J by 5 bases, with 12 bases of the junction left unmatched. This CDR3 has 16 residues. Germline CDR1 SGHNT, CDR2 YYREEE (reference sequence). DNA of the CDR3: TGTGCCAGCAGCAAATCATCGACAGGGGGGGAGGAGACCCAGTACTTC. Protein product: CASSKSSTGGEETQYF.

V and J are TRBV9 and TRBJ1-2; the D is unclear. There are 14 residues in the CDR3. Germline CDR1 reads SGDLS; CDR2 reads YYNGEE. The V end lost 3 bases, the J end lost 2 bases, and 11 bases lay between the germline ends. This CDR3 reads CASSATTENYGYTF. The CDR3 DNA reads TGTGCCAGCAGCGCCACCACCGAGAACTATGGCTACACCTTC.

This chain links TRBV11-2 with TRBJ1-6; D is uncertain. Trimming cost V 5 bases and J 6 bases, with 2 bases left between them. CDR1 is SGHAT, CDR2 FQNNGV, per germline. This CDR3 region has 11 residues. The DNA for the CDR3 is TGTGCCAGCAGCCTTAATTCACCCCTCCACTTT. It yields the protein CASSLNSPLHF. The variable domain in full, with the rest retrieved from reference TRBV11-2 and TRBJ1-6, is EAGVAQSPRYKIIEKRQSVAFWCNPISGHATLYWYQQILGQGPKLLIQFQNNGVVDDSQLPKDRFSAERLKGVDSTLKIQPAKLEDSAVYLCASSLNSPLHFGNGTRLTVT.

This clone was seen once. The chain uses TRBV29-1 and TRBJ2-1; D perhaps matches TRBD2 (7 bases). The germline V gene has CDR1 SQVTM and CDR2 ANQGSEA. CDR3 size: 14 residues. V was cut by 5 bases and J by 9 bases, with 20 bases left in between. This CDR3 is CSVRGGRADREQFF. In DNA form, the CDR3 reads TGCAGCGTTAGGGGGGGCAGGGCAGATCGTGAGCAGTTCTTC.

The chain joins TRBV28 to TRBJ2-2; D is perhaps TRBD1 (5 bases). The CDR3 extends over 14 amino acids. V was clipped by 6 bases and J by 5 bases, with 13 bases between them. The germline CDR1 and CDR2 sequences are MDHEN and SYDVKM. CDR3 sequence: CASSAQGWTGELFF. In nucleotides, the CDR3 is TGTGCCAGCAGCGCTCAGGGATGGACCGGGGAGCTGTTTTTT.

This clone was detected only once. This chain links TRBV27 with TRBJ1-6, with 12 bases lining up with TRBD1. CDR1 and CDR2 (germline): MNHEY, SMNVEV (reference sequence). V gave up 4 bases and J gave up 0 bases; unmatched junction bases: 4. This CDR3 comprises 18 residues. CDR3 in amino acids: CASSSRDRGLSYNSPLHF. The CDR3 coding sequence is TGTGCCAGCAGTTCCCGGGACAGGGGGCTCTCCTATAATTCACCCCTCCACTTT.

The gene calls are TRBV4-2 and TRBJ1-1, with D perhaps matching TRBD1 (6 bases). V was clipped by 5 bases and J by 3 bases, with 16 bases between them. The CDR3 is 15 residues long. Germline lookup yields CDR1 LGHNA and CDR2 YNFKEQ. The DNA for the CDR3 is TGTGCCAGCAGCGCGGGAGCAGGGGAGGACACTGAAGCTTTCTTT. It specifies CASSAGAGEDTEAFF.

A few counts support this clone. The rearrangement links TRBV27 to TRBJ2-3; 10 positions agree with TRBD1. Unmatched junction bases numbered 7, after V lost 8 bases and J lost 5 bases. This CDR3 has 14 amino acids. CDR1 is MNHEY, CDR2 SMNVEV, per germline (reference sequence). CDR3 in DNA: TGTGCCAGCGGCGGGACAGGGGTTCGAGATACGCAGTATTTT. Its translation: CASGGTGVRDTQYF.

The chain links TRBV10-3 to TRBJ1-4, with D possibly being TRBD1 (6 bases). V lost 6 bases, J lost 0 bases, and 11 bases lay in between. CDR1 and CDR2 from the germline V gene are ENHRY and SYGVKD. CDR3 size: 15 residues. This CDR3 reads CAIRAGVTTNEKLFF. The CDR3 DNA reads as TGTGCCATCAGGGCAGGGGTCACAACTAATGAAAAACTGTTTTTT.

The V and J genes are TRBV5-1 and TRBJ1-1, with D perhaps matching TRBD1 (6 bases). The CDR3 sequence is 15 residues long. Germline V lookup: CDR1 SGHRS, CDR2 YFSETQ. V was trimmed by 0 bases and J by 6 bases, leaving 15 bases between them. CDR3 amino acids: CASSLGGRGIPEAFF. CDR3 nucleotide sequence: TGCGCCAGCAGCTTGGGGGGCAGGGGAATTCCTGAAGCTTTCTTT.